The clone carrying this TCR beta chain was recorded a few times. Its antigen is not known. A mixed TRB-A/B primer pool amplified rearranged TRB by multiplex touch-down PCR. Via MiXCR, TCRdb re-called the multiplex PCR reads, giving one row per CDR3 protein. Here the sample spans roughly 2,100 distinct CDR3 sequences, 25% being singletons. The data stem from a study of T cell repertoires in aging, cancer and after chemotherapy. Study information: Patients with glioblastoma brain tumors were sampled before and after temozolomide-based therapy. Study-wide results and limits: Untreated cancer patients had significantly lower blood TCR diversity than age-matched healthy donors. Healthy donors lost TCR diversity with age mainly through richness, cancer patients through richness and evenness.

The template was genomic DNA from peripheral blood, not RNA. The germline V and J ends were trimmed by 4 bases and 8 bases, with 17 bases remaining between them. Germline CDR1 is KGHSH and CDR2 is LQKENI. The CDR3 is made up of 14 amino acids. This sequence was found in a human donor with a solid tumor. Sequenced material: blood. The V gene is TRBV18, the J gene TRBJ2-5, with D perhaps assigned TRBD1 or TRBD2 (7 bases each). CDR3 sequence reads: CASSLSGQRGTQYF. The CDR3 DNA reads TGTGCCAGCTCACTATCGGGACAGCGGGGAACCCAGTACTTC.